The 3 T cell receptor beta chains listed next were all sequenced from one sample in a study of blood T cell repertoires in COVID-19. Profiling relied on immunoSEQ multiplex PCR, and the TCRdb table lists in-frame clones only, not all of them. The data contain fewer than 10,000 clones, 80% to 90% of them seen just once; the ten biggest clones take up about a tenth. The sample was peripheral blood. These receptors came from a man between 60 and 75 years old with acute or convalescent COVID-19.

This clone has just a few counts. The V and J genes are TRBV5-1 and TRBJ2-7, with unresolved D. With 5 bases removed from V and 0 bases from J, the gap between germline ends came to 21 bases. The CDR3 contains 17 residues. CDR1 is SGHRS and CDR2 is YFSETQ in the germline V gene. The CDR3 bases are TGCGCCAGCAGTCCGGATTACCCCAGGCAGAGCTCCTACGAGCAGTACTTC. This translates into CASSPDYPRQSSYEQYF.

This rearrangement joins TRBV5-1 to TRBJ2-7, with 7 bases identical to TRBD1. This CDR3 contains 16 residues. Germline V gives CDR1 SGHRS, CDR2 YFSETQ. J gave up 5 bases and V 3 bases, and 14 bases lay outside the gene matches. CDR3 loop: CASSSYPGTEQDEQYV. Written as DNA, the CDR3 is TGCGCCAGCAGCTCATACCCAGGGACAGAACAGGACGAGCAGTACGTC.

The chain joins TRBV9 to TRBJ2-7, with 8 bases that match TRBD2. Trimming removed 0 bases from V and 2 bases from J; junction bases left unmatched: 1. The CDR3 has 14 residues. Germline loops: CDR1 SGDLS, CDR2 YYNGEE. For the CDR3, the DNA is TGTGCCAGCAGCGTAGGGCGGGGGGCCTACGAGCAGTACTTC. It yields the protein CASSVGRGAYEQYF. Complete variable domain (other parts from reference TRBV9 and TRBJ2-7): DSGVTQTPKHLITATGQRVTLRCSPRSGDLSVYWYQQSLDQGLQFLIQYYNGEERAKGNILERFSAQQFPDLHSELNLSSLELGDSALYFCASSVGRGAYEQYFGPGTRLTVT.